These T cell receptor beta chains were read from a single sample in a study of T cells in Graves' hyperthyroidism and ophthalmopathy. TCRdb fed the multiplex PCR reads into MiXCR, producing one record per CDR3 protein. Here the sample spans about 290,000 distinct CDR3 sequences, 13% being singletons. Sequencing was carried out using blood. The receptors shown here come from a woman in her twenties or thirties with Graves' hyperthyroidism that later progressed to Graves' ophthalmopathy. Each CDR3 is given with its conserved first and last residue. A D gene is named only where the DNA matches it firmly. The size entry is marked missing in some rows and otherwise reads once, few, many or a size class.

v_gene: TRBV28
d_gene: TRBD1
j_gene: TRBJ1-5
abundance: .
CDR3aa: CASRPLWQGGQPQPQHF
CDR3nt: TGTGCCAGCAGGCCTTTATGGCAGGGGGGGCAGCCCCAGCCCCAGCATTTT

v_gene: TRBV7-9
d_gene: TRBD2
j_gene: TRBJ2-2
abundance: many
CDR3aa: CASSLSSGRRNTGELFF
CDR3nt: TGTGCCAGCAGCTTATCTTCCGGGAGGCGGAACACCGGGGAGCTGTTTTTT

v_gene: TRBV27
d_gene: .
j_gene: TRBJ2-5
abundance: many
CDR3aa: CASSSRPRGSETQYF
CDR3nt: TGTGCCAGCAGTTCCCGACCTCGAGGGTCAGAGACCCAGTACTTC

v_gene: TRBV5-6
d_gene: .
j_gene: TRBJ2-1
abundance: few
CDR3aa: CASSLGGQYWAYNEQFF
CDR3nt: TGTGCCAGCAGCTTGGGGGGGCAGTATTGGGCCTACAATGAGCAGTTCTTC

v_gene: TRBV4-1
d_gene: .
j_gene: TRBJ2-2
abundance: many
CDR3aa: CASSQDPWLSANTGELFF
CDR3nt: TGCGCCAGCAGCCAAGATCCGTGGCTGAGCGCGAACACCGGGGAGCTGTTTTTT

v_gene: TRBV30
d_gene: .
j_gene: TRBJ1-5
abundance: many
CDR3aa: CAWSPDENQPQHF
CDR3nt: TGTGCCTGGAGCCCGGACGAGAATCAGCCCCAGCATTTT

v_gene: TRBV2
d_gene: TRBD2
j_gene: TRBJ2-2
abundance: many
CDR3aa: CASSGTSGSTGELFF
CDR3nt: TGTGCCAGCAGTGGGACTAGCGGGAGCACCGGGGAGCTGTTTTTT

v_gene: TRBV7-9
d_gene: .
j_gene: TRBJ1-6
abundance: few
CDR3aa: CASSLEFSPLHF
CDR3nt: TGTGCCAGCAGCTTAGAGTTTTCACCCCTCCACTTT

v_gene: TRBV12-3/TRBV12-4
d_gene: .
j_gene: TRBJ2-4
abundance: many
CDR3aa: CASSSKVYSAISHAKAKNIQYF
CDR3nt: TGTGCCAGCAGTTCCAAAGTCTATAGCGCGATTTCACACGCTAAAGCCAAAAACATTCAGTACTTC

v_gene: TRBV10-3
d_gene: .
j_gene: TRBJ1-2
abundance: many
CDR3aa: CATMGQGRPNYGYTF
CDR3nt: TGTGCCACCATGGGGCAGGGGAGGCCTAACTATGGCTACACCTTC

v_gene: TRBV7-6
d_gene: .
j_gene: TRBJ2-1
abundance: .
CDR3aa: CASSQLLNEQFF
CDR3nt: TGTGCCAGCAGCCAACTGCTGAATGAGCAGTTCTTC

v_gene: TRBV20-1
d_gene: .
j_gene: TRBJ2-1
abundance: few
CDR3aa: CSARDLVALDANEQFF
CDR3nt: TGCAGTGCTAGAGATCTTGTAGCGCTAGACGCCAATGAGCAGTTCTTC

v_gene: TRBV7-8
d_gene: .
j_gene: TRBJ1-3
abundance: many
CDR3aa: CASSFLRTDTIYF
CDR3nt: TGTGCCAGCAGCTTCCTCCGAACGGACACCATATATTTT

v_gene: TRBV7-6
d_gene: .
j_gene: TRBJ2-1
abundance: many
CDR3aa: CASSWAYYNEQFF
CDR3nt: TGTGCCAGCAGCTGGGCCTATTACAATGAGCAGTTCTTC

v_gene: TRBV5-4
d_gene: TRBD1
j_gene: TRBJ2-1
abundance: many
CDR3aa: CATQGQGNEQFF
CDR3nt: TGTGCCACCCAGGGACAGGGAAATGAGCAGTTCTTC

v_gene: TRBV7-2
d_gene: .
j_gene: TRBJ2-3
abundance: .
CDR3aa: CASSNSGPTQYF
CDR3nt: TGTGCCAGCAGCAACTCAGGGCCTACGCAGTATTTT

v_gene: TRBV7-9
d_gene: TRBD2
j_gene: TRBJ2-7
abundance: .
CDR3aa: CASSLSGRGTYEQYF
CDR3nt: TGTGCCAGCAGCTTAAGCGGGAGGGGAACCTACGAGCAGTACTTC

v_gene: TRBV5-6
d_gene: TRBD1
j_gene: TRBJ2-1
abundance: many
CDR3aa: CASSKPGQGRREQFF
CDR3nt: TGTGCCAGCAGCAAACCGGGACAGGGAAGGCGCGAGCAGTTCTTC

v_gene: TRBV18
d_gene: .
j_gene: TRBJ1-2
abundance: many
CDR3aa: CASSPNTQGSANYGYTF
CDR3nt: TGTGCCAGCTCACCAAATACACAGGGATCGGCTAACTATGGCTACACCTTC

v_gene: TRBV7-2
d_gene: .
j_gene: TRBJ2-3
abundance: .
CDR3aa: CASTTRKGLGTDTQYF
CDR3nt: TGTGCCAGCACCACGAGGAAAGGGCTGGGCACAGATACGCAGTATTTT

v_gene: TRBV12-3/TRBV12-4
d_gene: .
j_gene: TRBJ1-4
abundance: many
CDR3aa: CASSKPGERGEKLFF
CDR3nt: TGTGCCAGCAGTAAACCAGGGGAGAGAGGGGAAAAACTGTTTTTT

v_gene: TRBV18
d_gene: .
j_gene: TRBJ2-2
abundance: many
CDR3aa: CASSPPSTGELFF
CDR3nt: TGTGCCAGCTCACCACCTAGCACCGGGGAGCTGTTTTTT

v_gene: TRBV7-9
d_gene: TRBD2
j_gene: TRBJ2-1
abundance: many
CDR3aa: CASSLAALAGVLTNEQFF
CDR3nt: TGTGCCAGCAGCTTAGCCGCCCTAGCGGGAGTATTAACAAATGAGCAGTTCTTC

v_gene: TRBV13
d_gene: TRBD2
j_gene: TRBJ2-1
abundance: many
CDR3aa: CASSSGLAGFGDEQFF
CDR3nt: TGTGCCAGCAGCTCAGGACTAGCGGGATTTGGCGATGAGCAGTTCTTC

v_gene: TRBV4-1
d_gene: .
j_gene: TRBJ1-1
abundance: .
CDR3aa: CASSQLDRTEAFF
CDR3nt: TGCGCCAGCAGCCAATTGGACCGCACTGAAGCTTTCTTT

v_gene: TRBV4-3
d_gene: TRBD1
j_gene: TRBJ1-2
abundance: few
CDR3aa: CASSQDRDRNLYGYTF
CDR3nt: TGCGCCAGCAGCCAAGACCGGGACAGGAACCTCTATGGCTACACCTTC

v_gene: TRBV11-2
d_gene: .
j_gene: TRBJ2-2
abundance: many
CDR3aa: CASSSDGFYTGELFF
CDR3nt: TGTGCCAGCAGCTCAGACGGATTCTACACCGGGGAGCTGTTTTTT